This T cell receptor beta chain appears in the sequencing data of a study of blood T cell repertoires in COVID-19. Looking at the study overall: Researchers got acute and convalescent COVID-19 samples from the United States, Italy and Spain. PBMCs, B-cell-depleted T cells, or T cells provided the cDNA or gDNA that made up the material.

Germline V lookup: CDR1 MNHEY, CDR2 SVGAGI. The CDR3 loop spans 15 amino acids. The ends lost 4 bases at V and 5 bases at J; junction bases unmatched: 9. Original processing methods: Using reference gene primer amplification, nucleated cell counts were estimated. Clones were read by immunoSEQ multiplex PCR, and TCRdb kept only the in-frame ones, dropping some. That table furnishes V, J and clone size, whereas the DNA furnished D and trimming. Of 150,000 to 250,000 clones in the sample, around 79% were seen once. Followed over time, Seattle patients had been enrolled while infection was active. This TCR derives from a woman in her 40s with COVID-19, enrolled during active disease. V is TRBV6-5 and J is TRBJ2-3, with 7 nucleotides matching TRBD1. Specimen: peripheral blood. CDR3 amino acids: CASSWGTVQGDTQYF. The CDR3 DNA reads as TGTGCCAGCAGTTGGGGGACAGTTCAGGGAGATACGCAGTATTTT.